This passage covers 7 T cell receptor beta chains from one sample sequenced in a study of T cell clonotyping in hematopoietic cell transplantation (dated by TCRdb to about 2021). The library was obtained by the immunoSEQ multiplex PCR assay. TCRdb holds this immuneACCESS table with in-frame rearrangements only. Some clones are missing; in checked studies, unresolved V genes explain under half, and the rest has no known cause. The sample data list 1,500 to 2,000 clones, and about 90% of these were observed just once. 7.9% of the sample is taken by the ten largest. Explained via the paper, the time point label denotes: recipient sample taken at acute GVHD onset. The specimen was PBMCs, collected at the time of graft-versus-host disease after allogeneic stem cell transplant. The receptors were gathered from a young adult male patient who had an allogeneic stem cell transplant from a related donor, so the T cells may come from the graft donor. Some clones in this sample may be carry-over from other donors' samples.

This clone is a singleton in its sample. The chain carries TRBV30 and TRBJ1-2; tentative D call: TRBD1 (6 bases). The V gene's germline CDR1 is GTSNPN and CDR2 SVGIG (reference sequence). V dropped 0 bases and J dropped 2 bases, with 7 bases sitting between them. The CDR3 covers 13 residues. Here the CDR3 reads CAWSVDSNYGYTF. CDR3 DNA: TGTGCCTGGAGTGTGGACAGCAACTATGGCTACACCTTC.

The rearrangement joins TRBV27 to TRBJ2-7, with D unresolved. This CDR3 spans 12 amino acids. The germline V and J ends were trimmed by 4 bases and 4 bases, with 8 bases remaining between them. Germline CDR1 and CDR2: MNHEY and SMNVEV (reference sequence). The CDR3 bases are TGTGCCAGCAGTTCGGTAGGGTACGAGCAGTACTTC. The encoded protein is CASSSVGYEQYF.

The rearrangement joins TRBV7-2 to TRBJ2-3; 8 bases fit TRBD1. Germline V CDR1 and CDR2: SGHTA, FQGNSA. The CDR3 consists of 14 residues. V was pared by 3 bases and J by 6 bases, with 5 bases of the junction left unmatched. The chain's CDR3 is CASSLGTGWDTQYF. The CDR3 nucleotides are TGTGCCAGCAGCTTGGGGACAGGATGGGATACGCAGTATTTT.

CDR3 sequence reads: CASSRNSYTGGGYTF. CDR3 coding DNA: TGTGCCAGCAGCCGAAACTCTTACACGGGCGGGGGCTACACCTTC. The chain joins TRBV5-5 to TRBJ1-2; D is ambiguous. The CDR3 covers 15 residues. V was pared by 4 bases and J by 8 bases, with 21 bases between. Germline V gene lookup returns CDR1 SGHKS and CDR2 YYEKEE (reference sequence). Filled out from reference TRBV5-5 and TRBJ1-2, the complete variable domain reads DAGVTQSPTHLIKTRGQQVTLRCSPISGHKSVSWYQQVLGQGPQFIFQYYEKEERGRGNFPDRFSARQFPNYSSELNVNALLLGDSALYLCASSRNSYTGGGYTFGSGTRLTVV.

The gene calls are TRBV4-1 and TRBJ1-2; D is ambiguous. The CDR3 length is 14 residues. CDR1 and CDR2 (germline): MGHRA, YSYEKL. Trimming shortened V by 1 base and J by 1 base, and 7 bases separated the two germline ends. DNA for the CDR3: TGCGCCAGCAGCCAAGGGGTAATTAACTATGGCTACACCTTC. This encodes CASSQGVINYGYTF.

The chain has TRBV6-1 and TRBJ1-2; the D gene is possibly TRBD1 (6 bases). The germline V gene has CDR1 MNHNS and CDR2 SASEGT. The CDR3 contains 14 residues. Deletions cut 3 bases from V and 3 bases from J, with 11 bases between. DNA for the CDR3: TGTGCCAGCAGTGAGACAGGCCCCTACTATGGCTACACCTTC. Translating it yields CASSETGPYYGYTF.

The chain is built from TRBV6-5 and TRBJ2-2; TRBD1 might be the D (6 bases). CDR1 and CDR2 (germline): MNHEY, SVGAGI. Trimming removed 6 bases from V and 6 bases from J, with 8 bases in between. The CDR3 loop spans 12 amino acids. The CDR3 DNA reads TGTGCCAGCAGAGAGGGGGCCGGGGAGCTGTTTTTT. This codes for CASREGAGELFF.